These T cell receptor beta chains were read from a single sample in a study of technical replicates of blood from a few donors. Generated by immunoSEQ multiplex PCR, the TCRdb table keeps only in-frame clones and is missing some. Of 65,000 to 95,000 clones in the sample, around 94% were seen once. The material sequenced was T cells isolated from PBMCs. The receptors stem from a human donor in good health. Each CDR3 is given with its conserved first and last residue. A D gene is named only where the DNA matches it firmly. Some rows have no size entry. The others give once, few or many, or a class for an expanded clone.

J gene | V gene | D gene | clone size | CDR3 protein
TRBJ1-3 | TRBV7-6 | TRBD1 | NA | CASSLVGQGILGTIYF
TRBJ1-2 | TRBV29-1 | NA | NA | CSVELADYGYTF
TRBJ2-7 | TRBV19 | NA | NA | CASSSVGASYEQYF
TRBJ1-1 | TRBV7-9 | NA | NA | CASQGNTEAFF
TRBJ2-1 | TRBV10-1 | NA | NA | CASSEPESSYNEQFF
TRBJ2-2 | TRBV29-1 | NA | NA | CSVEKGVGTGELFF
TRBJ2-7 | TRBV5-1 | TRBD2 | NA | CASSLARIGRANSYEQYF
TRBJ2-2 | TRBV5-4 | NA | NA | CASSLDRNTGELFF
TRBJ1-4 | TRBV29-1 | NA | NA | CSVESTGNEKLFF
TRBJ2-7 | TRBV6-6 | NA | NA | CASSFLDKNEQYF
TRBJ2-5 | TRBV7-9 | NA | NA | CASSLEARSQETQYF
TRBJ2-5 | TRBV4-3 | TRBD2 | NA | CASSQEVLAGVEGKTQYF
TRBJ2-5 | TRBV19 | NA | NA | CASSQLAAETQYF
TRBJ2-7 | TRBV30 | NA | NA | CAWSVSPGKQYF
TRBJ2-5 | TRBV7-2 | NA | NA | CASSSEQGSETQYF
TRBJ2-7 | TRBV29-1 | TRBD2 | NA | CSVEAVTSEDWEQYF
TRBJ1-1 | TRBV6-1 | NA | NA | CASRLGGRDTEAFF
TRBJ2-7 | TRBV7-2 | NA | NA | CASSSPPGVHEQYF
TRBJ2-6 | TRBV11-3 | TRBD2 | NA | CASSLVRAGNPLSGANVLTF
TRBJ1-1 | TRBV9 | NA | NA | CASSVAGRDTEAFF
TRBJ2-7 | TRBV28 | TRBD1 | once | CASSSTRTGGSEQYF
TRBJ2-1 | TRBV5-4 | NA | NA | CASSFSGREQFF
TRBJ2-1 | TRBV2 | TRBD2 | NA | CASRGLVQLEQFF
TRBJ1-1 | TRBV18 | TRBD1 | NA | CASSASGTATEAFF
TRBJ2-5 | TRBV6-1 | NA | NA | CASSEALGRGLGETQYF
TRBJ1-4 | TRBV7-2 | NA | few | CASSPRRANEKLFF
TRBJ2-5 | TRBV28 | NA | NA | CASSLLGEGGETQYF
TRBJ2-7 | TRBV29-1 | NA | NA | CSVLGTAYEQYF
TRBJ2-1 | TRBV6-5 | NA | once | CASSLGAANEQFF
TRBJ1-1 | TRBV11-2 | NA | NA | CASSLGRDTEAFF
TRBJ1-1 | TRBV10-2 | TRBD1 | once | CASRGGETEAFF
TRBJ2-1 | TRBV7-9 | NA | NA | CASSFSAGRGYNEQFF
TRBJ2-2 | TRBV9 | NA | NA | CASSVVGPAWNTGELFF
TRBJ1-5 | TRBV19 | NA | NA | CASSIGQGHQPQHF
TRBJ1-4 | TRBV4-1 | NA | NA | CASMRGGLNPNEKLFF
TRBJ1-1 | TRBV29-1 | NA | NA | CSVGGRGGLVKAFF
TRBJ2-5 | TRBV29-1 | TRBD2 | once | CSVEGETSGRSRQETQYF
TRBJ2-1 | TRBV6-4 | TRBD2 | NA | CASRSSGRWYNEQFF
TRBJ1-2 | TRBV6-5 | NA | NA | CASSYGSGAEDGYTF
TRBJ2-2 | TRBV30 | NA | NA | CAWSVGVNTGELFF
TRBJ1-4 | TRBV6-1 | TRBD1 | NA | CASSEIAGGNEKLFF
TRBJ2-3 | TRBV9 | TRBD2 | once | CASAVAGGGDTQYF
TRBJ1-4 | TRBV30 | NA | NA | CAWSVGGGEKLFF
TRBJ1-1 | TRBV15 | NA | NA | CATSAIGQIREAFF
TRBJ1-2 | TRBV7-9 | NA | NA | CASSLYRETRYGYTF
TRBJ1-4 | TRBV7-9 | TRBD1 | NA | CASSLRDRDEKLFF
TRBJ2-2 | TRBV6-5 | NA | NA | CASRRSITGELFF
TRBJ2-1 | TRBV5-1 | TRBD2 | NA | CASGREIYNEQFF
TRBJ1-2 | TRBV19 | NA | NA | CASSFGIWDSYGYTF
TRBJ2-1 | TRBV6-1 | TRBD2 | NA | CASSAFRAGGYNEQFF
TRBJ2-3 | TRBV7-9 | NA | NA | CASSRLSFTASDTQYF
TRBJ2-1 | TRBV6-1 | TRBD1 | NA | CASSQPGTGYNEQFF
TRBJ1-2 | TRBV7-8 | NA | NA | CASSLRENYGYTF
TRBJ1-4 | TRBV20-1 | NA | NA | CSATRHEKLFF
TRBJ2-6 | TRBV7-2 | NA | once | CASSPPGANVLTF
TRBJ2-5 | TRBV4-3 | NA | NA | CASSQLTAPQETQYF
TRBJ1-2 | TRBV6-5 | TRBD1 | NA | CASSYGQGGYTF
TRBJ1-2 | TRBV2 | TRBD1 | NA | CASRNGQGMPF
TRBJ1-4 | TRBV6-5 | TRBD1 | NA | CASSAGQATYEKLFF